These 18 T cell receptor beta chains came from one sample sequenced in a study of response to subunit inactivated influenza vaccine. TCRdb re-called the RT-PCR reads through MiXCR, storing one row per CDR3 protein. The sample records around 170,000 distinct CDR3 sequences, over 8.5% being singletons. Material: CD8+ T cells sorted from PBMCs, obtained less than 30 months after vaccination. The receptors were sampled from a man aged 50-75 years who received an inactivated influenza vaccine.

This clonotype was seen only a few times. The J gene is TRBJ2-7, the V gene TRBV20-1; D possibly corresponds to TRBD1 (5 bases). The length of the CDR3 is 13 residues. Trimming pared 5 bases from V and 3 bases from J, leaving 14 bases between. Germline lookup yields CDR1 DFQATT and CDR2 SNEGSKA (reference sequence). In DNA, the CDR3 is TGCAGTGCTTCTGACAGCCTTGACTACGAGCAGTACTTC. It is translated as CSASDSLDYEQYF.

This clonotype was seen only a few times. CDR3 region: CASSLEWGSNQPQHF. CDR3 DNA sequence: TGTGCCAGCAGCTTAGAGTGGGGTAGCAATCAGCCCCAGCATTTT. The gene calls are TRBV7-2 and TRBJ1-5; D call uncertain. The CDR3 runs to 15 residues. V shed 1 base and J shed 0 bases, with 7 bases lying between them. The germline V gene encodes CDR1 SGHTA and CDR2 FQGNSA. The complete variable domain, with remaining parts taken from reference TRBV7-2 and TRBJ1-5, reads GAGVSQSPSNKVTEKGKDVELRCDPISGHTALYWYRQSLGQGLEFLIYFQGNSAPDKSGLPSDRFSAERTGGSVSTLTIQRTQQEDSAVYLCASSLEWGSNQPQHFGDGTRLSIL.

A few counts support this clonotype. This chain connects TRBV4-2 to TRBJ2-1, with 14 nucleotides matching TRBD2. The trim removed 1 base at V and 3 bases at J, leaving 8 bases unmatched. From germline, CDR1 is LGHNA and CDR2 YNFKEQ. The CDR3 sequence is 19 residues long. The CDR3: CASSQVSGTSGGFYNEQFF. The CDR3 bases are TGTGCCAGCAGCCAAGTTTCCGGGACTAGCGGGGGATTCTACAATGAGCAGTTCTTC.

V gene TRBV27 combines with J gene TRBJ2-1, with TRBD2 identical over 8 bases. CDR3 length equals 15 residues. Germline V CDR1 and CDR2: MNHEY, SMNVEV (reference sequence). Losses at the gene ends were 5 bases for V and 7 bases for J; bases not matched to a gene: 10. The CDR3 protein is CASSPGVSGKNEQFF. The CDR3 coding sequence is TGTGCCAGCAGTCCGGGGGTTAGCGGGAAAAATGAGCAGTTCTTC.

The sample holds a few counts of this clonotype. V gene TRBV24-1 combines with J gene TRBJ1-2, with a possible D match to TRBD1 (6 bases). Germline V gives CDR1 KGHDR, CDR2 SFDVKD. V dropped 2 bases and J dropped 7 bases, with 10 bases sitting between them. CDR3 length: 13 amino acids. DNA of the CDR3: TGTGCCACCAGTGATTCAGGGGTAGGTGGCTACACCTTC. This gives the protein CATSDSGVGGYTF.

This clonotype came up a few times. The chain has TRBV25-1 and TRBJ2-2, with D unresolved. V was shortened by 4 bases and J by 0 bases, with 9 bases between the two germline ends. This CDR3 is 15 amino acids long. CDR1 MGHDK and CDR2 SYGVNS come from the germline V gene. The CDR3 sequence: CASSGDASNTGELFF. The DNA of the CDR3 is TGTGCCAGCAGTGGTGACGCTTCGAACACCGGGGAGCTGTTTTTT.

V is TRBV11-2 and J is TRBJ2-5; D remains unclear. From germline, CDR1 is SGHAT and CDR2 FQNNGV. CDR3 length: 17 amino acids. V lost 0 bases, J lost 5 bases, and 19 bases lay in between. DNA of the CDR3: TGTGCCAGCAGCTTAGACAGTGCCCTTGCCAGGTCGGAGACCCAGTACTTC. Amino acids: CASSLDSALARSETQYF.

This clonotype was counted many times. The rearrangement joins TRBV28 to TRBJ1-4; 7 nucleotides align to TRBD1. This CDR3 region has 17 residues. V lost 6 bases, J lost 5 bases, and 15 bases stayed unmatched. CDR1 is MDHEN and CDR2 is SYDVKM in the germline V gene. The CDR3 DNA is TGTGCCAGCAGGCCTACCCCATACAGGGGAACCAATGAAAAACTGTTTTTT. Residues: CASRPTPYRGTNEKLFF.

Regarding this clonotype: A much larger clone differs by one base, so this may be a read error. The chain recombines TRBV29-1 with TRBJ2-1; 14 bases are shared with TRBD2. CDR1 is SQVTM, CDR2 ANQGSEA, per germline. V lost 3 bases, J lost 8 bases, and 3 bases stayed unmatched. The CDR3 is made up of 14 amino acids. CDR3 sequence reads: CSVEGLAGDDEQFF. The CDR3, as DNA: TGCAGCGTTGAGGGACTAGCGGGGGACGATGAGCAGTTCTTC.

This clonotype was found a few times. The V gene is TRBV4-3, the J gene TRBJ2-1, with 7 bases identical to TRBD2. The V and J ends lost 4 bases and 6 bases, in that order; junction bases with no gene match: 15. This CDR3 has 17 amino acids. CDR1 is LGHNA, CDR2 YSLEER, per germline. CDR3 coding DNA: TGCGCCAGCAGCCGAACCCCCACGGGAGGTGGTTTCAATGAGCAGTTCTTC. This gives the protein CASSRTPTGGGFNEQFF.

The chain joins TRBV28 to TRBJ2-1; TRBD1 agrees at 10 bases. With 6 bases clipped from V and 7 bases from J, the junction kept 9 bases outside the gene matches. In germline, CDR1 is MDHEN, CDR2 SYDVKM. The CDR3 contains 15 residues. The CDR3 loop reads CASRDGTGVRNEQFF. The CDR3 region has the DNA TGTGCCAGCAGGGATGGGACAGGGGTTCGGAATGAGCAGTTCTTC.

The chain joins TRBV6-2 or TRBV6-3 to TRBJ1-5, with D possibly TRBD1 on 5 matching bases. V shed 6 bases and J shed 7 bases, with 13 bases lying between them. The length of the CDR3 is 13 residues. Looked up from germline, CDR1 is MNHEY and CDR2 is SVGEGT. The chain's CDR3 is CASSKYQGQPQHF. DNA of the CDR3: TGTGCCAGCAGCAAATATCAGGGCCAGCCCCAGCATTTT.

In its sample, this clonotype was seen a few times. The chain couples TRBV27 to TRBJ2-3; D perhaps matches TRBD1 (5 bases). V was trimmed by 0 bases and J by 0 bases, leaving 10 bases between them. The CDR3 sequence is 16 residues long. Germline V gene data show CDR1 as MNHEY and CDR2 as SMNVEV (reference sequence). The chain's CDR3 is CASSLSYRSSTDTQYF. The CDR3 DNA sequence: TGTGCCAGCAGTTTATCTTACAGGAGTAGCACAGATACGCAGTATTTT.

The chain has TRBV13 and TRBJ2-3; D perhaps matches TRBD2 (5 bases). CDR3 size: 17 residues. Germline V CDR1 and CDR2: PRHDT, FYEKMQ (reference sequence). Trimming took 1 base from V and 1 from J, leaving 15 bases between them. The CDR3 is CASSLVSERAGTDTQYF. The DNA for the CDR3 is TGTGCCAGCAGCTTAGTTTCGGAGAGGGCTGGCACAGATACGCAGTATTTT. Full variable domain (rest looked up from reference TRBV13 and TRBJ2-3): AAGVIQSPRHLIKEKRETATLKCYPIPRHDTVYWYQQGPGQDPQFLISFYEKMQSDKGSIPDRFSAQQFSDYHSELNMSSLELGDSALYFCASSLVSERAGTDTQYFGPGTRLTVL.

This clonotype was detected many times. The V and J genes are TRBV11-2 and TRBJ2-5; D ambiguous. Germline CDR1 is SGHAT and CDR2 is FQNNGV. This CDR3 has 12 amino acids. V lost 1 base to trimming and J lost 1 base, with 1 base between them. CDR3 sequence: CASSLAQETQYF. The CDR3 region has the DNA TGTGCCAGCAGCTTAGCCCAAGAGACCCAGTACTTC.

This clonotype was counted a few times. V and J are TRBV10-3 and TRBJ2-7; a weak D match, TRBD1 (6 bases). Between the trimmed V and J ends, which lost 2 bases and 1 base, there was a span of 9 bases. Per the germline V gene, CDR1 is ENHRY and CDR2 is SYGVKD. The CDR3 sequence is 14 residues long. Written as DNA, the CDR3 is TGTGCCATCAGTGAGGGACAGACTTCCTACGAGCAGTACTTC. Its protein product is CAISEGQTSYEQYF.

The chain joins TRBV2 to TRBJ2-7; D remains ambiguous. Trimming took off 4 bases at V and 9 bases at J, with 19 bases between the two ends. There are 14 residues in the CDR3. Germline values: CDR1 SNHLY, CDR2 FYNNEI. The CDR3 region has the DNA TGTGCCAGCAGTGCACAGAACGCAAGACGTTGGCAGTACTTC. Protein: CASSAQNARRWQYF.

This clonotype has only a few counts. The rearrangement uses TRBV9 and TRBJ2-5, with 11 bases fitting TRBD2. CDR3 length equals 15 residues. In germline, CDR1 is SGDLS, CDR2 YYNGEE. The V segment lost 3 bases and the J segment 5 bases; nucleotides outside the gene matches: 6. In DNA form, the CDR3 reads TGTGCCAGCAGCGAGGGACTAGCGGAAGGGGAGACCCAGTACTTC. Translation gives CASSEGLAEGETQYF.